This T cell receptor beta chain was profiled in a study of blood T cell repertoires in COVID-19. Background on the study: Samples of COVID-19 (acute and convalescent) were obtained from the United States, Italy and Spain.

Germline V gene sequence: CDR1 SGHAT, CDR2 FQNNGV. Trimming at V came to 4 bases and at J to 1 base, leaving 3 bases not matched to a gene. The CDR3 covers 15 residues. Here immunoSEQ multiplex PCR was the method, and the copy in TCRdb shows in-frame clones only, minus some. Of under 200,000 clones in the sample, roughly 85% were seen once. The receptor was isolated from a woman in her 70s in a cohort exposed to, infected with or recovered from COVID-19 (not recorded which). The sequencing input was PBMCs or T cells enriched from blood (not recorded which). This chain links TRBV11-2 with TRBJ2-3, with 9 nucleotides matching TRBD2. CDR3 sequence (DNA): TGTGCCAGCAGCTGGACTAGCGCTCGCACAGATACGCAGTATTTT. Protein sequence: CASSWTSARTDTQYF.